The 18 T cell receptor beta chains below all came from one sample that was sequenced in a study of CD8 T cells in Susac syndrome. Random-hexamer reverse transcription was applied to about 0.5 to 1 ug RNA. MiXCR, applied by TCRdb to the immunoSEQ multiplex PCR reads, yields one record per CDR3 protein. The profile shows 160,000 or so distinct CDR3 sequences, approximately 93% of them singletons. The sample consisted of CD4+ T cells from PBMCs. The receptors here all came from a human donor with multiple sclerosis.

The chain carries TRBV9 and TRBJ1-2; D unresolved. Trimming left V 3 bases short and J 3 bases short, with 12 bases between. This CDR3 has 14 amino acids. Germline V lookup: CDR1 SGDLS, CDR2 YYNGEE. For the CDR3, the DNA is TGTGCCAGCAGCGGACCTACAGACTACTATGGCTACACCTTC. Translated: CASSGPTDYYGYTF.

The chain uses TRBV3-1 and TRBJ2-1, with 8 bases fitting TRBD2. The germline CDR1 and CDR2 sequences are LGHDT and YNNKEL (reference sequence). V lost 4 bases and J lost 7; bases outside the gene matches: 9. This CDR3 is built from 15 residues. The CDR3 loop reads CASSLIGRADNEQFF. The CDR3 bases are TGTGCCAGCAGCCTGATCGGGAGGGCCGATAATGAGCAGTTCTTC.

V gene TRBV27 combines with J gene TRBJ2-7; TRBD1 aligns across 12 bases. The CDR3 consists of 15 residues. With 6 bases clipped from V and 6 bases from J, the junction kept 9 bases outside the gene matches. Germline V gives CDR1 MNHEY, CDR2 SMNVEV (reference sequence). The CDR3 protein is CASRLTGTGGREQYF. CDR3 nucleotide sequence: TGTGCCAGCAGATTAACGGGGACAGGGGGCCGCGAGCAGTACTTC.

This chain uses TRBV5-1 with TRBJ2-7, with D maybe TRBD2 (6 bases). This CDR3 has 16 residues. Trimming shortened V by 3 bases and J by 6 bases, and 22 bases separated the two germline ends. The V gene's germline CDR1 is SGHRS and CDR2 YFSETQ. The CDR3 coding sequence is TGCGCCAGCAGCTCTGAGCGGAACCTAGCGTGGCGCGAGCAGTACTTC. It specifies CASSSERNLAWREQYF.

This chain's CDR3 is CASSPRLINQPQHF. CDR3 bases: TGTGCCAGCAGTCCCCGACTCATCAATCAGCCCCAGCATTTT. The chain combines TRBV27 with TRBJ1-5; D remains unclear. Trimming shortened V by 5 bases and J by 3 bases, and 11 bases separated the two germline ends. The germline V gene has CDR1 MNHEY and CDR2 SMNVEV (reference sequence). This CDR3 has 14 amino acids.

The CDR3 DNA follows: TGTGCCAGCAGCTTGTCAGGGACCAGTGAAGCTTTCTTT. Translation: CASSLSGTSEAFF. The rearrangement uses TRBV5-4 and TRBJ1-1; possibly TRBD1 for D (5 bases). Germline lookup yields CDR1 SGHNT and CDR2 YYREEE (reference sequence). CDR3 length: 13 amino acids. V lost 1 base and J 7 bases, leaving 11 bases between the germline ends. Variable domain in full (rest from reference TRBV5-4 and TRBJ1-1): ETGVTQSPTHLIKTRGQQVTLRCSSQSGHNTVSWYQQALGQGPQFIFQYYREEENGRGNFPPRFSGLQFPNYSSELNVNALELDDSALYLCASSLSGTSEAFFGQGTRLTVV.

This sequence joins TRBV5-8 and TRBJ2-4; TRBD2 agrees at 12 bases. The CDR3 runs 18 residues. Germline CDR1 and CDR2: SGHTS and YDEGEE. Trimming took 0 bases from V and 6 from J; bases not matched to a gene: 10. CDR3 amino acids: CASSLGLAGVGSRNIQYF. Written as DNA, the CDR3 is TGTGCCAGCAGCTTGGGACTAGCGGGAGTAGGATCCCGAAACATTCAGTACTTC.

The chain recombines TRBV7-3 with TRBJ1-2, with 11 bases fitting TRBD1. Losses at the gene ends were 5 bases for V and 8 bases for J; bases not matched to a gene: 4. Looked up from germline, CDR1 is SGHTA and CDR2 is FQGTGA. This CDR3 spans 13 amino acids. This CDR3 reads CASSPGQGEGYTF. The CDR3 DNA is TGTGCCAGCAGCCCGGGACAGGGGGAAGGCTACACCTTC.

This chain connects TRBV12-3 or TRBV12-4 to TRBJ1-1; no clear D gene. Trimming took off 7 bases at V and 0 bases at J, with 3 bases between the two ends. The CDR3 spans 11 residues. CDR3 DNA: TGTGCCAGCACCTTGAACACTGAAGCTTTCTTT. Amino acids: CASTLNTEAFF.

This chain joins TRBV20-1 and TRBJ2-5; 14 nucleotides match TRBD2. Germline lookup yields CDR1 DFQATT and CDR2 SNEGSKA (reference sequence). The ends lost 6 bases at V and 4 bases at J; junction bases unmatched: 10. This CDR3 is built from 16 residues. For the CDR3, the DNA is TGCAGTGCCATATCGACCGGGACTAGCGGGAGAGAGACCCAGTACTTC. It is translated as CSAISTGTSGRETQYF.

The chain joins TRBV7-2 to TRBJ1-5; tentative D call: TRBD1 (5 bases). Deletions cut 5 bases from V and 7 bases from J, with 12 bases between. Germline-derived CDR1 and CDR2 are SGHTA and FQGNSA. The CDR3 length is 13 residues. The CDR3 spells CASSPRWGQPQHF. The DNA of the CDR3 is TGTGCCAGCAGCCCTCGTTGGGGGCAGCCCCAGCATTTT.

The V gene is TRBV6-1, the J gene TRBJ2-1; 8 bases match TRBD1. The CDR3 has 11 amino acids. The V gene's germline CDR1 is MNHNS and CDR2 SASEGT. The trim removed 7 bases at V and 12 bases at J, leaving 5 bases unmatched. The CDR3 region is CASTSGTGQFF. CDR3 sequence (DNA): TGTGCCAGCACCTCCGGGACAGGGCAGTTCTTC.

The rearrangement links TRBV5-1 to TRBJ2-1; no clear D. V was trimmed by 0 bases and J by 10 bases, leaving 14 bases between them. Germline values: CDR1 SGHRS, CDR2 YFSETQ. The CDR3 sequence is 14 residues long. CDR3 sequence reads: CASSLAPPTGEQFF. For the CDR3, the DNA is TGCGCCAGCAGCTTGGCGCCACCGACCGGAGAGCAGTTCTTC.

V and J are TRBV29-1 and TRBJ1-1; D gene ambiguous. This CDR3 has 13 amino acids. V lost 8 bases to trimming and J lost 1 base, with 14 bases between them. Germline V gene data show CDR1 as SQVTM and CDR2 as ANQGSEA. CDR3 sequence: CSSTATANTEAFF. CDR3 DNA: TGCAGCTCTACAGCGACGGCGAACACTGAAGCTTTCTTT. Full variable domain (rest looked up from reference TRBV29-1 and TRBJ1-1): SAVISQKPSRDICQRGTSLTIQCQVDSQVTMMFWYRQQPGQSLTLIATANQGSEATYESGFVIDKFPISRPNLTFSTLTVSNMSPEDSSIYLCSSTATANTEAFFGQGTRLTVV.

The chain combines TRBV27 with TRBJ1-1; unclear D gene. The V gene's germline CDR1 is MNHEY and CDR2 SMNVEV (reference sequence). The CDR3 is made up of 12 amino acids. V gave up 6 bases and J gave up 11 bases, with 16 bases separating them. The chain's CDR3 is CASRTGVFEAFF. The CDR3 bases are TGTGCCAGCAGAACGGGCGTCTTTGAGGCTTTCTTT.

The chain employs TRBV2 and TRBJ1-1, with D possibly matching TRBD1 (5 bases). V was cut by 7 bases and J by 6 bases, with 15 bases left in between. The CDR3 spans 13 residues. Per the germline V gene, CDR1 is SNHLY and CDR2 is FYNNEI. Written as DNA, the CDR3 is TGTGCCAGCAATATCCGGGGGTTGTCTGAAGCTTTCTTT. This translates into CASNIRGLSEAFF.

The gene calls are TRBV7-2 and TRBJ2-3; 7 bases are shared with TRBD2. Germline V gene lookup returns CDR1 SGHTA and CDR2 FQGNSA. After removal of 3 bases from V and 0 bases from J, the junction contained 9 bases not matched to a gene. This CDR3 comprises 17 residues. The CDR3: CASSFGTLAASTDTQYF. CDR3 coding DNA: TGTGCCAGCAGCTTTGGGACCCTAGCGGCTAGCACAGATACGCAGTATTTT. Supplemented by reference TRBV7-2 and TRBJ2-3, the full variable domain reads GAGVSQSPSNKVTEKGKDVELRCDPISGHTALYWYRQSLGQGLEFLIYFQGNSAPDKSGLPSDRFSAERTGGSVSTLTIQRTQQEDSAVYLCASSFGTLAASTDTQYFGPGTRLTVL.

The rearrangement joins TRBV29-1 to TRBJ2-1; no reliable D call. With 7 bases removed from V and 4 bases from J, the gap between germline ends came to 17 bases. The CDR3 is 14 amino acids. Per germline, CDR1 SQVTM and CDR2 ANQGSEA. This CDR3 is CSAGDLIRYNEQFF. CDR3 in DNA: TGCAGCGCCGGAGACTTGATTCGTTACAATGAGCAGTTCTTC.